Listed below are T cell receptor beta chains from one sample, sequenced in a study of stem cell transplantation in POMP-related autoinflammatory disease. Repertoires were generated with immunoSEQ multiplex PCR, while TCRdb's copy carries only in-frame clones and drops some. The sample consists of some 69,000 clones, approximately 91% of them appearing once. The specimen was CD4+ T cells from PBMCs, collected after stem cell transplantation. The receptors come from a human patient with POMP-related autoinflammation and immune dysregulation (PRAID). The graft donor may account for some of the T cells. CDR3s include the opening cysteine and the closing phenylalanine or tryptophan. The D gene is left open where the match is weak. Clone size appears in some rows only: once, few, many, or a class for an expanded clone.

V gene	clone size	D gene	J gene	CDR3 protein	CDR3 DNA
TRBV7-2	NA	TRBD1	TRBJ2-2	CASSLGDSGYTGELFF	TGTGCCAGCAGCTTAGGGGACAGCGGCTACACCGGGGAGCTGTTTTTT
TRBV9	NA	TRBD1	TRBJ1-2	CASSTRPGTGGSGYTF	TGTGCCAGCAGCACCCGACCCGGGACAGGGGGCAGCGGCTACACCTTC
TRBV28	NA	TRBD2	TRBJ2-2	CASSLGGLAGVITGELFF	TGTGCCAGCAGTTTAGGGGGACTAGCGGGAGTTATTACCGGGGAGCTGTTTTTT
TRBV21-1	NA	NA	TRBJ2-7	CASSKSGGSYEQYF	TGTGCCAGCAGCAAATCAGGTGGTTCCTACGAGCAGTACTTC
TRBV11-2	NA	TRBD1	TRBJ2-1	CASSPWTGGYNEQFF	TGTGCCAGCAGCCCTTGGACAGGGGGTTACAATGAGCAGTTCTTC
TRBV18	NA	TRBD1	TRBJ2-2	CASKTGVGTGELFF	TGTGCCAGCAAGACAGGGGTCGGCACCGGGGAGCTGTTTTTT
TRBV12-3/TRBV12-4	once	TRBD1	TRBJ2-7	CASSIGTGYEQYF	TGTGCCAGCAGTATCGGGACAGGGTACGAGCAGTACTTC
TRBV6-5	once	TRBD1	TRBJ1-6	CASSTRTGVNSPLHF	TGTGCCAGCAGTACCCGGACAGGGGTTAATTCACCCCTCCACTTT
TRBV28	NA	NA	TRBJ2-7	CASKGHTALEQYF	TGTGCCAGCAAGGGACACACGGCGCTCGAGCAGTACTTC
TRBV2	NA	NA	TRBJ1-2	CASSEEPNYGYTF	TGTGCCAGCAGTGAGGAGCCAAACTATGGCTACACCTTC
TRBV27	once	TRBD1	TRBJ1-2	CASSLRDRATLGGYTF	TGTGCCAGCAGTTTACGGGACAGGGCGACCTTGGGTGGCTACACCTTC
TRBV6-4	NA	TRBD2	TRBJ2-5	CASSRLAGGTKETQYF	TGTGCCAGCAGCCGACTAGCGGGGGGGACCAAAGAGACCCAGTACTTC
TRBV28	NA	NA	TRBJ2-5	CASSALLDTQETQYF	TGTGCCAGCAGTGCTCTCCTAGACACGCAAGAGACCCAGTACTTC
TRBV2	once	NA	TRBJ1-1	CASMTERGGTEAFF	TGTGCCAGCATGACAGAACGGGGGGGAACTGAAGCTTTCTTT
TRBV5-1	NA	NA	TRBJ1-6	CASSFQEDSPLHF	TGCGCCAGCAGCTTTCAGGAGGATTCACCCCTCCACTTT
TRBV19	NA	NA	TRBJ2-1	CASSTRDKYNEQFF	TGTGCCAGTAGTACCCGGGACAAATACAATGAGCAGTTCTTC
TRBV27	once	NA	TRBJ2-7	CASSLSSGKGYEQYF	TGTGCCAGCAGTTTATCTTCTGGGAAGGGCTACGAGCAGTACTTC
TRBV7-8	once	NA	TRBJ1-4	CASSLLAGTNEKLFF	TGTGCCAGCAGCTTATTGGCAGGAACTAATGAAAAACTGTTTTTT
TRBV5-1	NA	NA	TRBJ1-1	CASSLIQGEPTEAFF	TGCGCCAGCAGCTTAATTCAAGGGGAACCCACTGAAGCTTTCTTT
TRBV27	once	NA	TRBJ2-3	CASSLGSTQYF	TGTGCCAGCAGTTTGGGGAGTACGCAGTATTTT
TRBV30	NA	NA	TRBJ1-5	CAWSTRSNQPQHF	TGTGCCTGGAGTACGCGTAGCAATCAGCCCCAGCATTTT
TRBV5-1	NA	TRBD1	TRBJ2-5	CASTPTGNQETQYF	TGCGCCAGCACCCCGACAGGGAACCAAGAGACCCAGTACTTC
TRBV28	once	NA	TRBJ2-2	CASTLANTGELFF	TGTGCCAGCACACTAGCGAACACCGGGGAGCTGTTTTTT
TRBV15	NA	TRBD1	TRBJ2-7	CATSGGGQGSGEQYF	TGTGCCACCAGCGGGGGGGGACAGGGTTCCGGCGAGCAGTACTTC
TRBV6-1	NA	NA	TRBJ1-2	CASSEGRANYGYTF	TGTGCCAGCAGTGAGGGGAGAGCCAACTATGGCTACACCTTC
TRBV19	NA	TRBD1	TRBJ1-6	CATKQGANSPLHF	TGTGCCACCAAACAGGGGGCTAATTCACCCCTCCACTTT
TRBV30	NA	NA	TRBJ2-1	CAWSVGSSYNEQFF	TGTGCCTGGAGTGTTGGCAGCTCCTACAATGAGCAGTTCTTC
TRBV28	NA	TRBD2	TRBJ2-3	CASSPTSGGTDTQYF	TGTGCCAGCAGCCCGACTAGCGGGGGCACAGATACGCAGTATTTT
TRBV18	NA	TRBD1	TRBJ2-3	CASSPGQGMSTDTQYF	TGTGCCAGCTCACCAGGACAGGGGATGAGCACAGATACGCAGTATTTT
TRBV19	NA	TRBD1	TRBJ2-2	CASIGTGETGELFF	TGTGCCAGTATCGGGACAGGGGAAACCGGGGAGCTGTTTTTT
TRBV28	NA	NA	TRBJ2-2	CASSSKLTGTTNTGELFF	TGTGCCAGCAGTTCGAAATTGACAGGAACCACGAACACCGGGGAGCTGTTTTTT
TRBV30	NA	NA	TRBJ2-1	CAWSPGGYNEQFF	TGTGCCTGGAGCCCCGGGGGCTACAATGAGCAGTTCTTC
TRBV18	NA	NA	TRBJ1-3	CASSPPGASGNTIYF	TGTGCCAGCTCACCACCGGGTGCCTCTGGAAACACCATATATTTT
TRBV5-1	NA	NA	TRBJ1-3	CASSLAPGILSGNTIYF	TGCGCCAGCAGCTTGGCCCCAGGGATTCTCTCTGGAAACACCATATATTTT
TRBV2	NA	NA	TRBJ1-1	CASSVTARNTEAFF	TGTGCCAGCAGTGTAACAGCCCGGAACACTGAAGCTTTCTTT
TRBV7-7	NA	NA	TRBJ2-5	CASSSGETQYF	TGTGCCAGCAGCTCAGGGGAGACCCAGTACTTC
TRBV18	NA	NA	TRBJ2-1	CASSPVNRDYEQFF	TGTGCCAGCTCACCGGTAAACAGGGACTATGAGCAGTTCTTC
TRBV6-5	NA	NA	TRBJ2-3	CASSYSVGVVTDTQYF	TGTGCCAGCAGTTACTCGGTTGGCGTCGTCACAGATACGCAGTATTTT
TRBV7-6	NA	TRBD1	TRBJ1-1	CASSPGQEYTEAFF	TGTGCCAGCAGCCCCGGACAGGAGTACACTGAAGCTTTCTTT
TRBV19	NA	NA	TRBJ1-3	CASSPRDPSSGNTIYF	TGTGCCAGTAGTCCCCGGGACCCCAGCTCTGGAAACACCATATATTTT
TRBV7-2	NA	NA	TRBJ1-2	CASSFRTANYGYTF	TGTGCCAGCAGCTTTAGGACAGCGAACTATGGCTACACCTTC
TRBV28	NA	TRBD1	TRBJ1-2	CASRTGGWDGYTF	TGTGCCAGCAGAACAGGGGGCTGGGATGGCTACACCTTC
TRBV28	NA	TRBD1	TRBJ2-2	CASSWRTGRTGELFF	TGTGCCAGCAGTTGGAGGACAGGGAGGACCGGGGAGCTGTTTTTT
TRBV5-1	NA	NA	TRBJ2-2	CASSLSSGGAGELFF	TGCGCCAGCAGCTTGTCGTCCGGGGGCGCCGGGGAGCTGTTTTTT
TRBV5-1	NA	NA	TRBJ1-1	CASSRVNTEAFF	TGCGCCAGCAGCAGGGTGAACACTGAAGCTTTCTTT
TRBV28	NA	TRBD2	TRBJ2-7	CASSARLAGGYEQYF	TGTGCCAGCAGCGCCCGACTAGCGGGTGGGTACGAGCAGTACTTC
TRBV19	NA	NA	TRBJ1-3	CASHKRPGNTIYF	TGTGCCAGCCATAAACGACCGGGAAACACCATATATTTT
TRBV6-5	once	TRBD1	TRBJ1-5	CASSYDRGSQPQHF	TGTGCCAGCAGTTACGACAGGGGGAGTCAGCCCCAGCATTTT
TRBV28	NA	TRBD1	TRBJ2-3	CASSLEQGSTDTQYF	TGTGCCAGCAGTTTGGAACAGGGGAGCACAGATACGCAGTATTTT
TRBV6-2/TRBV6-3	NA	NA	TRBJ1-2	CASSNTYRKYGYTF	TGTGCCAGCAGCAATACTTACCGGAAATATGGCTACACCTTC
TRBV20-1	NA	TRBD1	TRBJ1-2	CSASNPMTGDRGYTF	TGCAGTGCTAGTAACCCTATGACAGGGGATCGAGGCTACACCTTC
TRBV6-7	NA	NA	TRBJ1-1	CASSSPRNREGTEAFF	TGTGCCAGCAGTTCGCCCCGGAACAGGGAGGGCACTGAAGCTTTCTTT